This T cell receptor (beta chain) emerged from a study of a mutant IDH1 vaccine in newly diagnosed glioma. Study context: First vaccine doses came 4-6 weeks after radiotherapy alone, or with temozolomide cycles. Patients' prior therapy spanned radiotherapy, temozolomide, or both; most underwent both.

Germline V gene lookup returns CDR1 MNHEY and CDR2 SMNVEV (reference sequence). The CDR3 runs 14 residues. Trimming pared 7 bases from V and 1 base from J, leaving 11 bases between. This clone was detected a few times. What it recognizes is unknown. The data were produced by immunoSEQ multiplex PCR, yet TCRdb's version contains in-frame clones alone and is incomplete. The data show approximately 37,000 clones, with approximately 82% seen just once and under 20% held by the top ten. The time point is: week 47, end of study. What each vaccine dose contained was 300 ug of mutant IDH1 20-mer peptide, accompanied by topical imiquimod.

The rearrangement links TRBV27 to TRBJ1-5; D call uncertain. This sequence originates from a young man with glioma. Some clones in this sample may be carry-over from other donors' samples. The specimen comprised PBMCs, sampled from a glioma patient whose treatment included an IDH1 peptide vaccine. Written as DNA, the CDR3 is TGTGCCAGCACCCCCCGTGGGAGCAATCAGCCCCAGCATTTT. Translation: CASTPRGSNQPQHF.